The 10 T cell receptor beta chains in this list originate from one sample, sequenced in a study of blood T cells in healthy people across ages. For the second PCR, which ran for 7 to 11 cycles, a sample-barcoded 5' primer and a J-beta primer mix were used. Each CDR3 protein is one row after TCRdb ran MiXCR on the 5' RACE reads. The data contain fewer than 800,000 distinct CDR3 sequences, roughly 30% of them seen just once; the ten biggest clones take up roughly 14%. The sequenced material came from blood. The receptors were gathered from a woman older than 75 in good health.

This clonotype occurred a few times. The chain carries TRBV11-2 and TRBJ2-2; a weak D match, TRBD2 (6 bases). The germline CDR1 and CDR2 sequences are SGHAT and FQNNGV. The V and J ends lost 0 bases and 4 bases respectively, with 12 bases between them. The CDR3 runs to 16 residues. The CDR3 DNA reads TGTGCCAGCAGCTTAGATATGCTAGCGAGCACCGGGGAGCTGTTTTTT. This encodes CASSLDMLASTGELFF.

This clonotype appeared many times. The chain has TRBV6-5 and TRBJ1-1; D not resolved. The CDR3 has 11 residues. V lost 10 bases and J lost 3, with 9 bases in between. The germline CDR1 and CDR2 sequences are MNHEY and SVGAGI. The CDR3 loop reads CATTRDTEAFF. The CDR3 DNA follows: TGTGCCACTACCCGGGACACTGAAGCTTTCTTT.

This clonotype came up a few times. J is TRBJ2-5 and V is TRBV6-6, with D possibly being TRBD2 (6 bases). In germline, CDR1 is MNHNY, CDR2 SVGAGI (reference sequence). With 2 bases removed from V and 7 bases from J, the gap between germline ends came to 20 bases. The CDR3 is 16 amino acids. The DNA of the CDR3 is TGTGCCAGCAGTTACCTCCAGCGGGTCGGGCGTGGGACCCAGTACTTC. It specifies CASSYLQRVGRGTQYF.

V is TRBV7-3 and J is TRBJ2-1, with 11 bases matching TRBD2. Per the germline V gene, CDR1 is SGHTA and CDR2 is FQGTGA. The CDR3 is 15 residues long. The ends lost 2 bases at V and 8 bases at J; junction bases unmatched: 5. The DNA for the CDR3 is TGTGCCAGCAGCTTAGTAGCGGGGGGGGGAGATGAGCAGTTCTTC. Its protein is CASSLVAGGGDEQFF.

This clonotype was recorded a few times. At one end the junction does not follow the germline gene, possibly because of a read error. The V call is TRBV6-2 or TRBV6-3, the J call TRBJ2-7; unclear D gene. Germline V lookup: CDR1 MNHEY, CDR2 SVGEGT. The CDR3 is 11 residues long. CDR3 in amino acids: CASSYSRELYF. The CDR3 DNA is TGTGCCAGCAGTTACTCGCGCGAGCTGTACTTC.

In its sample, this clonotype was seen many times. The rearrangement uses TRBV14 and TRBJ2-7; D is ambiguous. Per the germline V gene, CDR1 is SGHDN and CDR2 is FVKESK. Trimming stripped 4 bases from V and 4 bases from J, with 8 bases between. This CDR3 spans 12 amino acids. CDR3 nucleotide sequence: TGTGCCAGCAGCCGTAGCAGGTACGAGCAGTACTTC. This gives the protein CASSRSRYEQYF.

This clonotype occurred many times. The V gene is TRBV7-2, the J gene TRBJ1-2, with D possibly TRBD1 on 6 matching bases. The CDR3 covers 13 residues. The V gene lost 3 bases and the J gene lost 6 bases, with 11 bases spanning the gap. Germline CDR1 and CDR2: SGHTA and FQGNSA. The CDR3 protein is CASSFDRRNGYTF. The DNA of the CDR3 is TGTGCCAGCAGCTTCGACAGGAGGAATGGCTACACCTTC.

This clonotype is a singleton in its sample. This rearrangement joins TRBV20-1 to TRBJ2-4; weak D call: TRBD2 (5 bases). Judging by the DNA end, TRBJ2-7 fits better; the J call may be wrong. CDR1 and CDR2 (germline): DFQATT, SNEGSKA (reference sequence). This CDR3 is built from 14 residues. The CDR3 DNA follows: TGCAGTGCTAGAGTCGGAGGATTCGACGACGAGCAGTACTTC. It yields the protein CSARVGGFDDEQYF.

This clonotype was observed many times. The chain joins TRBV6-1 to TRBJ2-5, with D hard to call. Trimming removed 7 bases at V and 11 bases at J, with 17 bases between. CDR1 is MNHNS, CDR2 SASEGT, per germline. The CDR3 totals 12 residues. In DNA form, the CDR3 reads TGTGCCAGCACCCCCGATAGGCGTTCGCAGTACTTC. Amino acid sequence: CASTPDRRSQYF.

The chain carries TRBV7-2 and TRBJ2-3; D is unresolved. CDR3 length equals 16 residues. V lost 1 base and J lost 1, with 12 bases in between. The germline gives CDR1 SGHTA, CDR2 FQGNSA. The chain's CDR3 is CASSLGALAGTDTQYF. In DNA, the CDR3 is TGTGCCAGCAGCTTAGGGGCGCTGGCGGGCACAGATACGCAGTATTTT.